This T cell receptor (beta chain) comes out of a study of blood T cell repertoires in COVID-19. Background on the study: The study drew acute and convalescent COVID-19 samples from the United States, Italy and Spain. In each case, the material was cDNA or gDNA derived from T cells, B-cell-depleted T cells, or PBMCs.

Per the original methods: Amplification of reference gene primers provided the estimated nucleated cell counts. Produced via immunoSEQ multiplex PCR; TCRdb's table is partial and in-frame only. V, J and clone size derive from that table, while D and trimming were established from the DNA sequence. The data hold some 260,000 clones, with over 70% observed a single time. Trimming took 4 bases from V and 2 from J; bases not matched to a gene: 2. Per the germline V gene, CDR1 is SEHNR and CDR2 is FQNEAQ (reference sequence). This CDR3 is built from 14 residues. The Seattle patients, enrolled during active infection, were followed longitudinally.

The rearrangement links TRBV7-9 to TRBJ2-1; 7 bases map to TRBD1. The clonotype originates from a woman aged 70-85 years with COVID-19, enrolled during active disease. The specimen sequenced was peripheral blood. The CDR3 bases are TGTGCCAGCAGCTACACAGGGGCCTACAATGAGCAGTTCTTC. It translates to CASSYTGAYNEQFF. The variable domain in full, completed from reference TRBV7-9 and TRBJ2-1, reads DTGVSQNPRHKITKRGQNVTFRCDPISEHNRLYWYRQTLGQGPEFLTYFQNEAQLEKSRLLSDRFSAERPKGSFSTLEIQRTEQGDSAMYLCASSYTGAYNEQFFGPGTRLTVL.